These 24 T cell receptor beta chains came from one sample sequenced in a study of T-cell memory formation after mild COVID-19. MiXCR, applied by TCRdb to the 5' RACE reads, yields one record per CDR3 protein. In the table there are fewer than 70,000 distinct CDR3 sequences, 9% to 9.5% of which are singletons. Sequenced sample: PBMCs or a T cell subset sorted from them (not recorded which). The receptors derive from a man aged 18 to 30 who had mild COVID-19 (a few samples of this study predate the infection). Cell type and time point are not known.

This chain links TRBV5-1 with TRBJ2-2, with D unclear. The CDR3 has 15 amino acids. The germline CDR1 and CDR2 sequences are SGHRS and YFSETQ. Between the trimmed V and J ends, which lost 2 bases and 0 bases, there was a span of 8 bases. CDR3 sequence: CASSFMTSNTGELFF. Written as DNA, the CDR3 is TGCGCCAGCAGCTTCATGACATCGAACACCGGGGAGCTGTTTTTT.

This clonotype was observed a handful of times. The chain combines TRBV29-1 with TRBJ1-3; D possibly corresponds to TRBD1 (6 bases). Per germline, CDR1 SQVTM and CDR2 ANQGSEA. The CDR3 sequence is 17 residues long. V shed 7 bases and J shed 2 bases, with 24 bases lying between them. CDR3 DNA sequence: TGCAGCGCCTCGGGGGCCCTTGGACAGAGAACTGGAAACACCATATATTTT. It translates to CSASGALGQRTGNTIYF.

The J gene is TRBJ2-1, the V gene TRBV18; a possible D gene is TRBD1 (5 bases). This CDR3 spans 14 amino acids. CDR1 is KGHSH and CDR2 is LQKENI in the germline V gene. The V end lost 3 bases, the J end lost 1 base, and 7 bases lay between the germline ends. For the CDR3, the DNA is TGTGCCAGCTCACCGGACATTTCCTACAATGAGCAGTTCTTC. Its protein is CASSPDISYNEQFF.

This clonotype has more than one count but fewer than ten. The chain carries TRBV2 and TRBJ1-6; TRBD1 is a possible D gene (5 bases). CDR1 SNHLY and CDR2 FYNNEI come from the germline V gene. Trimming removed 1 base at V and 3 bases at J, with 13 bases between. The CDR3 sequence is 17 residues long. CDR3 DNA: TGTGCCAGCAGTGAAGAAGCAGGGAACCTCTATAATTCACCCCTCCACTTT. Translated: CASSEEAGNLYNSPLHF.

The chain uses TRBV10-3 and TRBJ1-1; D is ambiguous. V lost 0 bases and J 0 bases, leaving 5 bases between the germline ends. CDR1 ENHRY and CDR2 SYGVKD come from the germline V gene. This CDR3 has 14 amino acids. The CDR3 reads CAISESRLNTEAFF. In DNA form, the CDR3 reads TGTGCCATCAGTGAGTCGAGACTGAACACTGAAGCTTTCTTT.

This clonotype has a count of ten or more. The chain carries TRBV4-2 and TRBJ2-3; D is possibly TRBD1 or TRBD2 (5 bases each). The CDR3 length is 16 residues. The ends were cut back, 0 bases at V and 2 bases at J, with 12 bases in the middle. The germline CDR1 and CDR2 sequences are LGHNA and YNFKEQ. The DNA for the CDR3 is TGTGCCAGCAGCCAAGATCAGGTGGGGACCACAGATACGCAGTATTTT. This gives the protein CASSQDQVGTTDTQYF.

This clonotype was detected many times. The CDR3 DNA sequence: TGCAGTGCAGAGGACGGGGCCGGAGATACGCAGTATTTT. Protein: CSAEDGAGDTQYF. This chain joins TRBV20-1 and TRBJ2-3; D is tentatively TRBD1 or TRBD2 (5 bases each). The germline V and J ends were trimmed by 6 bases and 5 bases, with 15 bases remaining between them. In germline, CDR1 is DFQATT, CDR2 SNEGSKA (reference sequence). CDR3 length: 13 residues.

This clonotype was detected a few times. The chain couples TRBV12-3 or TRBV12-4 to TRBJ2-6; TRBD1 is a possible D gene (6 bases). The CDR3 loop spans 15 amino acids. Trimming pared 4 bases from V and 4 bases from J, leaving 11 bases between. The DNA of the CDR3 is TGTGCCAGCAGTTCCAGGGGAACCGGGGCCAACGTCCTGACTTTC. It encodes CASSSRGTGANVLTF.

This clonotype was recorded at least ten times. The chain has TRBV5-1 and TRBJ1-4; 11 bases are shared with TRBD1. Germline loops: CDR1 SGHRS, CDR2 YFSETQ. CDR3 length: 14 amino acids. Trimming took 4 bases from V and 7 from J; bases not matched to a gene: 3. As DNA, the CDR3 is TGCGCCAGCAGCAGGGACAGGGGGAGTGAAAAACTGTTTTTT. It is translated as CASSRDRGSEKLFF.

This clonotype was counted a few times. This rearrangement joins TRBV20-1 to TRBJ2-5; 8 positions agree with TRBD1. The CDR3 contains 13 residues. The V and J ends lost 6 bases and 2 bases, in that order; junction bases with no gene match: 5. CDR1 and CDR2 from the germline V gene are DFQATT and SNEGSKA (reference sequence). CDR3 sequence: CSADRGAQETQYF. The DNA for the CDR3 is TGCAGTGCCGACAGGGGAGCTCAAGAGACCCAGTACTTC.

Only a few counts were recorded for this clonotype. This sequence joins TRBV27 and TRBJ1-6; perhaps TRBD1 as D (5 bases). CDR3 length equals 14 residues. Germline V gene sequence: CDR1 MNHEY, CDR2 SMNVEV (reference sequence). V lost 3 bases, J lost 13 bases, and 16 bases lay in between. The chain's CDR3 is CASSFTPPGTPLHF. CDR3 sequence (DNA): TGTGCCAGCAGTTTTACCCCCCCAGGGACTCCCCTCCACTTT.

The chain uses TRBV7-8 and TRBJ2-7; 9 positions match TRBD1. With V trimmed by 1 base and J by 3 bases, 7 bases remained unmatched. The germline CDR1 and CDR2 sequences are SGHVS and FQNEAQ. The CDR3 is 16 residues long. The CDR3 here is CASSLGETTGGYEQYV. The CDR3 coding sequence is TGTGCCAGCAGCTTAGGGGAGACGACAGGGGGCTACGAGCAGTACGTC.

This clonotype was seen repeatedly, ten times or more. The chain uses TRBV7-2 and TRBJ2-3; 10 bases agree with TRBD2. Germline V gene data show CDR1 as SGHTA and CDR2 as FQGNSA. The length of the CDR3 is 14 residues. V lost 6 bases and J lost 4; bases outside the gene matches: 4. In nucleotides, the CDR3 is TGTGCCAGCAGTCTAGCGGGGGCCCCAGATACGCAGTATTTT. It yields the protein CASSLAGAPDTQYF.

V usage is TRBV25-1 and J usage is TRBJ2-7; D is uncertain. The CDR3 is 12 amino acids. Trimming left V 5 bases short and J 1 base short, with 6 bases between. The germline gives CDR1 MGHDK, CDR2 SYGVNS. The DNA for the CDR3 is TGTGCCAGCAGTATCGCGTCCTACGAGCAGTACGTC. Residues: CASSIASYEQYV.

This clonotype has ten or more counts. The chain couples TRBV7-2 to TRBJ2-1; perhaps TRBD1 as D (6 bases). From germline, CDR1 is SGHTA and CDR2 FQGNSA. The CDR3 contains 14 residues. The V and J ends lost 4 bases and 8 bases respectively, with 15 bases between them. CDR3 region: CASSSTTGHDEQFF. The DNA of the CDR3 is TGTGCCAGCAGCTCTACCACAGGGCACGATGAGCAGTTCTTC.

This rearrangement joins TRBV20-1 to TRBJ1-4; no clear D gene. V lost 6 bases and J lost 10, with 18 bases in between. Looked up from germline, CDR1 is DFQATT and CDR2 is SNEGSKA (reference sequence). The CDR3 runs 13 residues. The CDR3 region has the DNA TGCAGTGCCACAGTAGGGAGTCTCGCAAAACTGTTTTTT. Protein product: CSATVGSLAKLFF.

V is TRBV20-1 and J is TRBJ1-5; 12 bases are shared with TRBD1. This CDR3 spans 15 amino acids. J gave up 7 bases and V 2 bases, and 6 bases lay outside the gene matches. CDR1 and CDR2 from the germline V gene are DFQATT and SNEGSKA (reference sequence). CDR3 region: CSARSGTGGGQPQHF. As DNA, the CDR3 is TGCAGTGCTAGATCAGGGACAGGGGGCGGCCAGCCCCAGCATTTT.

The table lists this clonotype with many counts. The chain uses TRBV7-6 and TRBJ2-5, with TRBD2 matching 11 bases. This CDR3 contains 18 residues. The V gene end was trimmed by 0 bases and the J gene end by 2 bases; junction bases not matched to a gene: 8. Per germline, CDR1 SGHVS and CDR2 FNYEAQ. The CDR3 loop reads CASSLASSGGPKQETQYF. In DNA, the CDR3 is TGTGCCAGCAGCTTAGCCTCTAGCGGGGGGCCGAAGCAAGAGACCCAGTACTTC.

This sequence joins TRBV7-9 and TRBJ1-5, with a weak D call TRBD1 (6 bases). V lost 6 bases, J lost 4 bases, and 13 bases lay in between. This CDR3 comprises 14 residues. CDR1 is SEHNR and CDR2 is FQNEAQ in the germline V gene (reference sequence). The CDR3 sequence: CASSPITGNQPQHF. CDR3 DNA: TGTGCCAGCAGTCCTATTACAGGGAATCAGCCCCAGCATTTT.

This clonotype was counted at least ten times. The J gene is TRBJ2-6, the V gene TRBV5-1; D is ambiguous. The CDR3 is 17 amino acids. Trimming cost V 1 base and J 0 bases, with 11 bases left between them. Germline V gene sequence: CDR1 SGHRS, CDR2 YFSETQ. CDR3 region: CASSLQAGFSGANVLTF. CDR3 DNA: TGCGCCAGCAGCTTGCAGGCAGGCTTCTCTGGGGCCAACGTCCTGACTTTC.

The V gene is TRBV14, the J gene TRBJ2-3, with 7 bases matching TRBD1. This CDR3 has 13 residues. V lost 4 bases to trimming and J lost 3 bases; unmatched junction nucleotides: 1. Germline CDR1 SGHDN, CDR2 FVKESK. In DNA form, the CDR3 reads TGTGCCAGCAGCCGGGACAGAACAGATACGCAGTATTTT. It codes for CASSRDRTDTQYF.

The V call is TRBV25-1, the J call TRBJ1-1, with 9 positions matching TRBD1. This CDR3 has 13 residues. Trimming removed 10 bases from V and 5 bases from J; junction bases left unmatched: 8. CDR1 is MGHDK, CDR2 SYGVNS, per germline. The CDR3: CATQGTGSTEAFF. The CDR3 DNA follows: TGTGCCACCCAGGGGACAGGGAGTACTGAAGCTTTCTTT.

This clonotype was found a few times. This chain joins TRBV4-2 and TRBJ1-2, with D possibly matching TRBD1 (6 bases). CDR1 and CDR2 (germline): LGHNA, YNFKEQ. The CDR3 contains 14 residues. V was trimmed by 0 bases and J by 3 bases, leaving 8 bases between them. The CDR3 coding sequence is TGTGCCAGCAGCCAAGATCCAGGGGACTATGGCTACACCTTC. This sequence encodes CASSQDPGDYGYTF.

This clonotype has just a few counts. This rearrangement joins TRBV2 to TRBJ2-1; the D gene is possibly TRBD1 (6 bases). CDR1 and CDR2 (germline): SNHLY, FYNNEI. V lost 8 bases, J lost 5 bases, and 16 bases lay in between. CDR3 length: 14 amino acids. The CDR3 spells CASGPDRSNNEQFF. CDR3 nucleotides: TGTGCCAGCGGGCCGGACAGAAGTAACAATGAGCAGTTCTTC.